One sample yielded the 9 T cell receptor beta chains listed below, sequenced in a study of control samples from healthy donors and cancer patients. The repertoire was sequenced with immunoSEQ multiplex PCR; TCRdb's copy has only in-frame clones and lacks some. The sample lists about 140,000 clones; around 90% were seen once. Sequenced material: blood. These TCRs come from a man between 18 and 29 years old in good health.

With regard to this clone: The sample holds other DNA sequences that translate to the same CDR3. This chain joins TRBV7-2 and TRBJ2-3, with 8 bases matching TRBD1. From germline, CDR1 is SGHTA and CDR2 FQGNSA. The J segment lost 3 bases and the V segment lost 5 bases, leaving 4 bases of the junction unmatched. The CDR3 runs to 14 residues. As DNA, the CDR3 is TGTGCCAGCAGCCCCGGACAGGGTACAGATACGCAGTATTTT. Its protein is CASSPGQGTDTQYF.

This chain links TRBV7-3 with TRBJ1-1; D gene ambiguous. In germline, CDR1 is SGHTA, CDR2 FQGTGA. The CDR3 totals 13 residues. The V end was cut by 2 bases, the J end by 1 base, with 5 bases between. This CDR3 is CASSLWRNTEAFF. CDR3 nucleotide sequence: TGTGCCAGCAGCTTATGGAGGAACACTGAAGCTTTCTTT.

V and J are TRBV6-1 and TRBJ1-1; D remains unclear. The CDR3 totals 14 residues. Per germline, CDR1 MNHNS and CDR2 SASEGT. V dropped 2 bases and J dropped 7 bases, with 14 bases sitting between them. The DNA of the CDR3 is TGTGCCAGCAGTGAATCCCCGGGAATGAATGAAGCTTTCTTT. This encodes CASSESPGMNEAFF.

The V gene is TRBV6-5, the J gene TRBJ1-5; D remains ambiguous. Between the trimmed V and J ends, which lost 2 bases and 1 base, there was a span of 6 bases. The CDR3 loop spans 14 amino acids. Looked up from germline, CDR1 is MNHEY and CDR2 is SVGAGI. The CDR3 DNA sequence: TGTGCCAGCAGTTACAGTCCAAGCAATCAGCCCCAGCATTTT. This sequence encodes CASSYSPSNQPQHF.

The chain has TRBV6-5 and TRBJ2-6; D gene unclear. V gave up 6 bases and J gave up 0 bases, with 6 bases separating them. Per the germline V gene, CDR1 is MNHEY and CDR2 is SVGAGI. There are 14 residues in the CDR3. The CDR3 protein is CASSLLSGANVLTF. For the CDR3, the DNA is TGTGCCAGCAGCCTCCTCTCTGGGGCCAACGTCCTGACTTTC.

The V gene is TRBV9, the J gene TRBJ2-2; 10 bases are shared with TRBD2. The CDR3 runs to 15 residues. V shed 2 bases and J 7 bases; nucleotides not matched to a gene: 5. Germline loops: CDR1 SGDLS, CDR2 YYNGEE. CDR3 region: CASSVASGGGGELFF. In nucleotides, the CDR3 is TGTGCCAGCAGCGTGGCTAGCGGGGGCGGCGGGGAGCTGTTTTTT.

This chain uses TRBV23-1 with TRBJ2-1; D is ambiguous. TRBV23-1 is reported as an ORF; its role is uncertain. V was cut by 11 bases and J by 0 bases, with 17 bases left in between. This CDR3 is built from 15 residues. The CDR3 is CARKDPNNSYNEQFF. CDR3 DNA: TGCGCCCGTAAGGACCCGAACAACTCCTACAATGAGCAGTTCTTC.

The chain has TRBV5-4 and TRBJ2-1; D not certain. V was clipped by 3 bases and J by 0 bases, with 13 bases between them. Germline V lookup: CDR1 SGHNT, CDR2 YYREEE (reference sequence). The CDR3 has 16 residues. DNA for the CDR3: TGTGCCAGCAGCTCGCATCTCCAGAGCTCCTACAATGAGCAGTTCTTC. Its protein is CASSSHLQSSYNEQFF.

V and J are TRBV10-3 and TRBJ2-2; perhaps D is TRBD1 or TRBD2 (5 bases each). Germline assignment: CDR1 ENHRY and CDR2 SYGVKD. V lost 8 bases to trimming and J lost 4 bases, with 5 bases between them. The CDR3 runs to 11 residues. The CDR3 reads CAIGGTGELFF. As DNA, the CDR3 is TGTGCCATCGGGGGCACCGGGGAGCTGTTTTTT.